This T cell receptor beta chain emerged from a study of technical replicates of blood from a few donors. Data came from immunoSEQ multiplex PCR; TCRdb stores just in-frame clones and leaves some out. The sample has tens of thousands of clones; 90% to 95% are singletons. The CDR3 is 15 amino acids. Germline CDR1 SGHAT, CDR2 FQDESV (reference sequence). V lost 5 bases, J lost 4 bases, and 9 bases stayed unmatched. The chain recombines TRBV11-1 with TRBJ2-7, with TRBD2 matching over 9 bases. Sample: T cells isolated from PBMCs. This clonotype was sampled from a human donor in good health. CDR3 coding DNA: TGTGCCAGCAGCGCAGCCGGGACTAGCAGGTACGAGCAGTACTTC. This gives the protein CASSAAGTSRYEQYF.